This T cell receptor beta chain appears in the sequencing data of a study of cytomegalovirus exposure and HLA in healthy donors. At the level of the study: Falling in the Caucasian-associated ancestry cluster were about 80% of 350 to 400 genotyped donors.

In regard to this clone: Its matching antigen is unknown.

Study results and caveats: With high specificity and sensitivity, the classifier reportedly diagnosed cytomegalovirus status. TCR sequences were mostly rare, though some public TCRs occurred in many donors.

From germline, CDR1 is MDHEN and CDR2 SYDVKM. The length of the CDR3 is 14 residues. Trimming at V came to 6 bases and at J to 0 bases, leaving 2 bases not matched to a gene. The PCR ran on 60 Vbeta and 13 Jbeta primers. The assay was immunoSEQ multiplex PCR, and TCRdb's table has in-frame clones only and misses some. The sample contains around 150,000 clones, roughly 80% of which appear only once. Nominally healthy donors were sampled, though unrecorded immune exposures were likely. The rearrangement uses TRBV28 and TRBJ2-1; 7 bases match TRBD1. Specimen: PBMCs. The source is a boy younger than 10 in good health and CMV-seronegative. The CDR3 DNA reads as TGTGCCAGCAGGACAGGGCTCTCCTACAATGAGCAGTTCTTC. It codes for CASRTGLSYNEQFF.